These T cell receptor beta chains were read from a single sample in a study of blood T cell repertoires in COVID-19. Repertoires were generated with immunoSEQ multiplex PCR, while TCRdb's copy carries only in-frame clones and drops some. Among roughly 280,000 clones listed, around 86% were seen once. The sequencing sample was made of peripheral blood. These receptors originate from a man between 18 and 29 years old with active or convalescent COVID-19. The CDR3 runs from the conserved cysteine through the conserved F or W. A D gene is named only where the DNA matches it firmly. Clone size appears in some rows only: once, few, many, or a class for an expanded clone.

D gene: TRBD1; V gene: TRBV3-1/TRBV3-2; clone size: -; J gene: TRBJ1-2; CDR3 protein: CASSLGTGDGYGYTF; CDR3 DNA: TGTGCCAGCAGCCTTGGGACAGGGGACGGCTATGGCTACACCTTC
D gene: -; V gene: TRBV6-6; clone size: -; J gene: TRBJ1-1; CDR3 protein: CASLLERNTEAFF; CDR3 DNA: TGTGCCAGCTTATTGGAGAGGAACACTGAAGCTTTCTTT
D gene: -; V gene: TRBV4-1; clone size: once; J gene: TRBJ1-2; CDR3 protein: CASSQVSGVSDYGYTF; CDR3 DNA: TGCGCCAGCAGCCAAGTGTCAGGCGTATCCGACTATGGCTACACCTTC
D gene: -; V gene: TRBV4-2; clone size: -; J gene: TRBJ1-5; CDR3 protein: CASSQEGAGQPQHF; CDR3 DNA: TGTGCCAGCAGCCAAGAAGGGGCCGGACAGCCCCAGCATTTT
D gene: -; V gene: TRBV12-3/TRBV12-4; clone size: -; J gene: TRBJ2-5; CDR3 protein: CASSLRGETQYF; CDR3 DNA: TGTGCCAGCAGTTTACGGGGGGAGACCCAGTACTTC
D gene: TRBD1; V gene: TRBV19; clone size: -; J gene: TRBJ1-4; CDR3 protein: CASSPQQGAGEKLFF; CDR3 DNA: TGTGCCAGTAGTCCCCAACAGGGGGCCGGCGAAAAACTGTTTTTT
D gene: -; V gene: TRBV5-4; clone size: -; J gene: TRBJ2-7; CDR3 protein: CASSLIDQQGSEQYF; CDR3 DNA: TGTGCCAGCAGCTTAATCGACCAGCAGGGGAGCGAGCAGTACTTC
D gene: -; V gene: TRBV6-5; clone size: -; J gene: TRBJ2-7; CDR3 protein: CASSYSNRRSYEQYF; CDR3 DNA: TGTGCCAGCAGTTACTCGAACAGGCGGTCGTACGAGCAGTACTTC
D gene: -; V gene: TRBV7-2; clone size: -; J gene: TRBJ1-2; CDR3 protein: CASSFPTGANYGYTF; CDR3 DNA: TGTGCCAGCAGCTTCCCGACAGGCGCTAACTATGGCTACACCTTC
D gene: -; V gene: TRBV27; clone size: few; J gene: TRBJ1-5; CDR3 protein: CASSSGTYPSNQPQHF; CDR3 DNA: TGTGCCAGCAGTTCCGGGACATATCCCAGCAATCAGCCCCAGCATTTT
D gene: -; V gene: TRBV5-1; clone size: -; J gene: TRBJ2-1; CDR3 protein: CASSFPGGYNEQFF; CDR3 DNA: TGCGCCAGCAGTTTTCCCGGGGGCTACAATGAGCAGTTCTTC
D gene: -; V gene: TRBV19; clone size: -; J gene: TRBJ1-4; CDR3 protein: CASSIETVVANEKLFF; CDR3 DNA: TGTGCCAGTAGTATTGAAACAGTAGTCGCTAATGAAAAACTGTTTTTT
D gene: -; V gene: TRBV6-5; clone size: -; J gene: TRBJ1-6; CDR3 protein: CASSYGRNSPLHF; CDR3 DNA: TGTGCCAGCAGTTACGGGCGTAATTCACCCCTCCACTTT
D gene: -; V gene: TRBV11-3; clone size: -; J gene: TRBJ2-1; CDR3 protein: CASSPGLAGNEQFF; CDR3 DNA: TGTGCCAGCAGCCCAGGCCTGGCTGGGAATGAGCAGTTCTTC
D gene: -; V gene: TRBV29-1; clone size: -; J gene: TRBJ2-1; CDR3 protein: CSVLEAVVYNEQFF; CDR3 DNA: TGCAGCGTTCTAGAGGCTGTAGTTTACAATGAGCAGTTCTTC
D gene: -; V gene: TRBV28; clone size: few; J gene: TRBJ2-7; CDR3 protein: CASSSIGEVYEQYF; CDR3 DNA: TGTGCCAGCAGTTCCATTGGCGAGGTCTACGAGCAGTACTTC
D gene: TRBD1; V gene: TRBV5-1; clone size: few; J gene: TRBJ2-7; CDR3 protein: CASSWDRADEQYF; CDR3 DNA: TGCGCCAGCAGCTGGGACAGGGCTGACGAGCAGTACTTC
D gene: TRBD1; V gene: TRBV7-2; clone size: -; J gene: TRBJ2-4; CDR3 protein: CASSTRSGQGQKAKNIQYF; CDR3 DNA: TGTGCCAGCAGCACCCGTTCGGGACAGGGGCAAAAAGCCAAAAACATTCAGTACTTC
D gene: -; V gene: TRBV30; clone size: once; J gene: TRBJ2-1; CDR3 protein: CAWSRSPGNEQFF; CDR3 DNA: TGTGCCTGGAGTCGGAGTCCGGGCAATGAGCAGTTCTTC
D gene: -; V gene: TRBV24-1; clone size: once; J gene: TRBJ2-1; CDR3 protein: CATSVYNEQFF; CDR3 DNA: TGTGCCACCAGCGTATACAATGAGCAGTTCTTC
D gene: -; V gene: TRBV3-1/TRBV3-2; clone size: -; J gene: TRBJ2-1; CDR3 protein: CASSRRVAAYNEQFF; CDR3 DNA: TGTGCCAGCAGCCGCAGGGTTGCGGCCTACAATGAGCAGTTCTTC
D gene: -; V gene: TRBV19; clone size: -; J gene: TRBJ1-2; CDR3 protein: CASRPGANYGYTF; CDR3 DNA: TGTGCCAGTAGGCCAGGGGCTAACTATGGCTACACCTTC
D gene: TRBD1; V gene: TRBV3-1/TRBV3-2; clone size: -; J gene: TRBJ2-3; CDR3 protein: CASSQFSLDRVSVRATDTQYF; CDR3 DNA: TGTGCCAGCAGCCAATTCTCACTAGACAGGGTATCCGTCAGGGCCACAGATACGCAGTATTTT
D gene: TRBD2; V gene: TRBV24-1; clone size: once; J gene: TRBJ2-3; CDR3 protein: CATTSRGADTQYF; CDR3 DNA: TGTGCCACCACCTCACGGGGGGCAGATACGCAGTATTTT
D gene: TRBD1; V gene: TRBV28; clone size: -; J gene: TRBJ2-7; CDR3 protein: CASRILRDSLYEQYF; CDR3 DNA: TGTGCCAGCAGGATCCTCCGGGACAGCTTGTACGAGCAGTACTTC
D gene: -; V gene: TRBV7-3; clone size: -; J gene: TRBJ1-4; CDR3 protein: CASSLEQGDEKLFF; CDR3 DNA: TGTGCCAGCAGCTTAGAACAAGGGGATGAAAAACTGTTTTTT
D gene: TRBD2; V gene: TRBV5-1; clone size: -; J gene: TRBJ2-2; CDR3 protein: CASSLGLAENTGELFF; CDR3 DNA: TGCGCCAGCAGCTTGGGACTAGCGGAGAACACCGGGGAGCTGTTTTTT
D gene: TRBD2; V gene: TRBV4-3; clone size: -; J gene: TRBJ2-3; CDR3 protein: CASSPRNLGTSGRDTQYF; CDR3 DNA: TGCGCCAGCAGCCCCCGAAACTTGGGGACTAGCGGGAGAGATACGCAGTATTTT
D gene: -; V gene: TRBV5-1; clone size: -; J gene: TRBJ1-1; CDR3 protein: CASSLGPRLGDTEAFF; CDR3 DNA: TGCGCCAGCAGCTTAGGACCTCGCCTGGGAGACACTGAAGCTTTCTTT
D gene: TRBD1; V gene: TRBV29-1; clone size: -; J gene: TRBJ2-6; CDR3 protein: CSVEGTGTGANVLTF; CDR3 DNA: TGCAGCGTTGAAGGGACAGGGACTGGGGCCAACGTCCTGACTTTC
D gene: TRBD1; V gene: TRBV12-5; clone size: -; J gene: TRBJ1-4; CDR3 protein: CASVRDRGEKLFF; CDR3 DNA: TGTGCTAGTGTCCGGGACAGGGGAGAAAAACTGTTTTTT
D gene: TRBD1; V gene: TRBV11-2; clone size: -; J gene: TRBJ2-7; CDR3 protein: CASSLGPGTGVGTYEQYF; CDR3 DNA: TGTGCCAGCAGCTTAGGTCCCGGGACAGGAGTAGGGACCTACGAGCAGTACTTC
D gene: -; V gene: TRBV4-1; clone size: once; J gene: TRBJ2-2; CDR3 protein: CASRQSNTGELFF; CDR3 DNA: TGCGCCAGCAGACAGTCGAACACCGGGGAGCTGTTTTTT
D gene: -; V gene: TRBV4-3; clone size: -; J gene: TRBJ1-5; CDR3 protein: CASSQGQGGQPQHF; CDR3 DNA: TGCGCCAGCAGCCAAGGGCAGGGCGGACAGCCCCAGCATTTT
D gene: -; V gene: TRBV5-1; clone size: -; J gene: TRBJ1-6; CDR3 protein: CASSLLYSYNSPLHF; CDR3 DNA: TGCGCCAGCAGCTTGCTATACTCCTATAATTCACCCCTCCACTTT
D gene: TRBD1; V gene: TRBV30; clone size: -; J gene: TRBJ1-6; CDR3 protein: CAQGQNSPLHF; CDR3 DNA: TGTGCCCAGGGACAGAATTCACCCCTCCACTTT
D gene: -; V gene: TRBV2; clone size: once; J gene: TRBJ1-1; CDR3 protein: CASSEWANTEAFF; CDR3 DNA: TGTGCCAGCAGTGAATGGGCGAACACTGAAGCTTTCTTT
D gene: -; V gene: TRBV15; clone size: -; J gene: TRBJ2-2; CDR3 protein: CATSRGRVSNTGELFF; CDR3 DNA: TGTGCCACCAGCAGAGGACGGGTTTCGAACACCGGGGAGCTGTTTTTT
D gene: -; V gene: TRBV3-1/TRBV3-2; clone size: -; J gene: TRBJ2-5; CDR3 protein: CASSPPGGRGETQYF; CDR3 DNA: TGTGCCAGCAGCCCCCCCGGGGGACGGGGGGAGACCCAGTACTTC
D gene: TRBD2; V gene: TRBV10-3; clone size: -; J gene: TRBJ2-2; CDR3 protein: CAITPGGEPFGELFF; CDR3 DNA: TGTGCCATCACCCCGGGGGGGGAGCCCTTCGGGGAGCTGTTTTTT
D gene: -; V gene: TRBV7-9; clone size: -; J gene: TRBJ1-5; CDR3 protein: CASSSGEGNQPQHF; CDR3 DNA: TGTGCCAGCAGCTCAGGGGAAGGCAATCAGCCCCAGCATTTT
D gene: TRBD2; V gene: TRBV18; clone size: -; J gene: TRBJ2-7; CDR3 protein: CASSPRREGYEQYF; CDR3 DNA: TGTGCCAGCTCACCACGAAGGGAGGGGTACGAGCAGTACTTC
D gene: TRBD1; V gene: TRBV12-3/TRBV12-4; clone size: -; J gene: TRBJ1-4; CDR3 protein: CASGQVRGEKLFF; CDR3 DNA: TGTGCCAGCGGACAGGTCCGGGGCGAAAAACTGTTTTTT
D gene: -; V gene: TRBV12-3/TRBV12-4; clone size: -; J gene: TRBJ1-5; CDR3 protein: CASSQQVYQPQHF; CDR3 DNA: TGTGCCAGCAGTCAACAGGTTTACCAGCCCCAGCATTTT
D gene: -; V gene: TRBV13; clone size: -; J gene: TRBJ1-4; CDR3 protein: CASSSPGEGDEKLFF; CDR3 DNA: TGTGCCAGCAGCTCCCCAGGAGAGGGGGATGAAAAACTGTTTTTT
D gene: -; V gene: TRBV28; clone size: -; J gene: TRBJ2-7; CDR3 protein: CASSLFEGGRYEQYF; CDR3 DNA: TGTGCCAGCAGTTTATTTGAGGGGGGGCGATACGAGCAGTACTTC
D gene: TRBD2; V gene: TRBV5-4; clone size: -; J gene: TRBJ2-1; CDR3 protein: CASSLVSGSVEQFF; CDR3 DNA: TGTGCCAGCAGCTTGGTTAGCGGGAGTGTTGAGCAGTTCTTC
D gene: -; V gene: TRBV13; clone size: -; J gene: TRBJ2-7; CDR3 protein: CASSPGHFREQYF; CDR3 DNA: TGTGCCAGCAGCCCCGGACACTTCCGAGAGCAGTACTTC
D gene: TRBD1; V gene: TRBV6-2/TRBV6-3; clone size: -; J gene: TRBJ1-2; CDR3 protein: CASSLRNDGQGFNYGYTF; CDR3 DNA: TGTGCCAGCAGTCTTCGAAATGACGGACAGGGGTTCAACTATGGCTACACCTTC
D gene: -; V gene: TRBV15; clone size: -; J gene: TRBJ1-6; CDR3 protein: CATSRGVDSPLHF; CDR3 DNA: TGTGCCACCAGCAGAGGAGTGGATTCACCCCTCCACTTT
D gene: TRBD2; V gene: TRBV6-2/TRBV6-3; clone size: few; J gene: TRBJ2-5; CDR3 protein: CASSFPSSGDETQYF; CDR3 DNA: TGTGCCAGCAGTTTCCCTTCCAGCGGGGACGAGACCCAGTACTTC
D gene: TRBD2; V gene: TRBV27; clone size: -; J gene: TRBJ2-1; CDR3 protein: CASSLTDGGVYNEQFF; CDR3 DNA: TGTGCCAGCAGTTTAACAGACGGGGGGGTTTACAATGAGCAGTTCTTC
D gene: TRBD1; V gene: TRBV5-5; clone size: -; J gene: TRBJ1-3; CDR3 protein: CASSLGTGAAGNTIYF; CDR3 DNA: TGTGCCAGCAGCTTGGGGACAGGGGCGGCTGGAAACACCATATATTTT
D gene: TRBD2; V gene: TRBV6-5; clone size: once; J gene: TRBJ2-1; CDR3 protein: CASSYSSGMGGGEQFF; CDR3 DNA: TGTGCCAGCAGTTACTCGAGCGGGATGGGAGGCGGGGAGCAGTTCTTC
D gene: TRBD1; V gene: TRBV6-2/TRBV6-3; clone size: -; J gene: TRBJ2-3; CDR3 protein: CASSKNRGSTDTQYF; CDR3 DNA: TGTGCCAGCAGTAAGAACAGGGGTAGCACAGATACGCAGTATTTT
D gene: -; V gene: TRBV24-1; clone size: -; J gene: TRBJ2-2; CDR3 protein: CATSDFGSEQGDGELFF; CDR3 DNA: TGTGCCACCAGTGATTTTGGTTCGGAACAGGGTGACGGGGAGCTGTTTTTT
D gene: -; V gene: TRBV6-6; clone size: -; J gene: TRBJ1-1; CDR3 protein: CASSSTRGGTEAFF; CDR3 DNA: TGTGCCAGCAGTTCCACTAGGGGGGGGACTGAAGCTTTCTTT
D gene: -; V gene: TRBV6-2/TRBV6-3; clone size: once; J gene: TRBJ1-5; CDR3 protein: CASSLIFQPQHF; CDR3 DNA: TGTGCCAGCAGTTTAATCTTTCAGCCCCAGCATTTT
D gene: TRBD2; V gene: TRBV24-1; clone size: -; J gene: TRBJ2-1; CDR3 protein: CATSFMGGSYNEQFF; CDR3 DNA: TGTGCCACCAGTTTCATGGGGGGGTCCTACAATGAGCAGTTCTTC
D gene: -; V gene: TRBV29-1; clone size: once; J gene: TRBJ2-7; CDR3 protein: CSVVGDSYEQYF; CDR3 DNA: TGCAGCGTTGTAGGGGACTCCTACGAGCAGTACTTC